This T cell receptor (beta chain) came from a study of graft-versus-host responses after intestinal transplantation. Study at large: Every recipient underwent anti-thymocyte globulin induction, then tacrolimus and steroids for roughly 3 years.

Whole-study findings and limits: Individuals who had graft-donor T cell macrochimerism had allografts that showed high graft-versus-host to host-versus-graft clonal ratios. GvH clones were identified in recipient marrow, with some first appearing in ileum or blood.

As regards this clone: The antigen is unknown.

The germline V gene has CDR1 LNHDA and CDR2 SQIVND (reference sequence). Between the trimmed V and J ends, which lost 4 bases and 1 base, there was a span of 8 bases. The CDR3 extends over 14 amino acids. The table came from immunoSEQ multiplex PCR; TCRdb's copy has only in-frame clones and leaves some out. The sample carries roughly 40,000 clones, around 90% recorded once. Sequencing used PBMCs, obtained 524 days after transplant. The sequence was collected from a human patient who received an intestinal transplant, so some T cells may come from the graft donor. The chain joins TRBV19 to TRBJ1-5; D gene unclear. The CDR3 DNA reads TGTGCCAGTAGTACTGAGAGGAGCAATCAGCCCCAGCATTTT. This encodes CASSTERSNQPQHF.